This is a list of T cell receptor beta chains from one sample in a study of blood T cell repertoires in COVID-19. Generated by immunoSEQ multiplex PCR, the TCRdb table keeps only in-frame clones and is missing some. This sample has roughly 8,500 clones, with almost 90% found just once. Sequenced material: peripheral blood. The receptor source for this set is a woman between 45 and 65 years old with active or convalescent COVID-19. CDR3s include the opening cysteine and the closing phenylalanine or tryptophan. A D gene is named only where the DNA matches it firmly. Clone size is stated in some rows and not others, as once, few, many or a class when expanded.

TRBJ2-7 | . | TRBV7-2 | large | TGTGCCAGCAGTCCCGGGACACACGTCGGAAGCTCCTACGAGCAGTACTTC | CASSPGTHVGSSYEQYF
TRBJ2-1 | TRBD2 | TRBV29-1 | . | TGCAGCGTTGACCTAGCGGGAGAATCCTACAATGAGCAGTTCTTC | CSVDLAGESYNEQFF
TRBJ1-3 | . | TRBV11-2 | . | TGTGCCAGCGGGAGTCGGGGCTCTGGAAACACCATATATTTT | CASGSRGSGNTIYF
TRBJ2-5 | TRBD2 | TRBV7-8 | . | TGTGCCAGCAGCTTAGAGAGCGGGAGCCGACAGACCCAGTACTTC | CASSLESGSRQTQYF
TRBJ1-1 | . | TRBV7-9 | . | TGTGCCAGCAGCTTAGGCGGGCTGAACACTGAAGCTTTCTTT | CASSLGGLNTEAFF
TRBJ2-7 | . | TRBV6-2/TRBV6-3 | . | TGTGCCAGCAGCCAAGGACTGGCCTACTACGAGCAGTACTTC | CASSQGLAYYEQYF
TRBJ2-1 | . | TRBV20-1 | few | TGCAGTGCTAGTTGGGAGGTCAATGAGCAGTTCTTC | CSASWEVNEQFF
TRBJ1-1 | TRBD1 | TRBV10-3 | . | TGTGCCATCAGTGCGACGGGAGGGGGCGAAGGAGCTTTCTTT | CAISATGGGEGAFF
TRBJ2-3 | TRBD2 | TRBV9 | . | TGTGCCAGCAGCGTCGCAAGCGGGGGCACAGATACGCAGTATTTT | CASSVASGGTDTQYF
TRBJ1-2 | TRBD1 | TRBV6-5 | . | TGTGCCAGCATCCGGGACAGGGGGCGAAGTGGCTACACCTTC | CASIRDRGRSGYTF
TRBJ2-4 | . | TRBV20-1 | . | TGCAGTGCTAGTCTTCCTTTACGAGGAAAAAACATTCAGTACTTC | CSASLPLRGKNIQYF
TRBJ2-3 | . | TRBV4-1 | . | TGCGCCAGCAGCCAAGGACTACCTAGCACAGATACGCAGTATTTT | CASSQGLPSTDTQYF
TRBJ1-1 | . | TRBV18 | few | TGTGCCAGCTCACTACGACAGGCCGGGAACACTGAAGCTTTCTTT | CASSLRQAGNTEAFF
TRBJ2-7 | TRBD1 | TRBV7-9 | . | TGTGCCAGCAGCTCCCCCCGGACAGGAGCCTACGAGCAGTACTTC | CASSSPRTGAYEQYF
TRBJ1-2 | TRBD1 | TRBV19 | . | TGTGCCAGTAGTATAGCGCCCCGTCAGGGGGCCTATGGCTACACCTTC | CASSIAPRQGAYGYTF
TRBJ1-2 | . | TRBV28 | . | TGTGCCAGCAGTCCCCAGGACAGCCCCTCCTATGGCTACACCTTC | CASSPQDSPSYGYTF
TRBJ2-7 | . | TRBV2 | . | TGTGCCAGCAGTCGGGATCAAGGTTCCTACGAGCAGTACTTC | CASSRDQGSYEQYF
TRBJ1-2 | . | TRBV6-5 | . | TGTGCCAGCAGTCCCCGGGGGGGTGGGTACTATGGCTACACCTTC | CASSPRGGGYYGYTF
TRBJ1-5 | . | TRBV6-6 | . | TGTGCCAGCAGCCTAGACGGAAAGCCCCAGCATTTT | CASSLDGKPQHF
TRBJ1-1 | . | TRBV9 | . | TGTGCCAGCAGCGGATGGGAGTCAAAGAACACTGAAGCTTTCTTT | CASSGWESKNTEAFF
TRBJ2-7 | . | TRBV5-4 | . | TGTGCCAGCAGCTTGGCCGGGTACGACGAGCAGTACTTC | CASSLAGYDEQYF
TRBJ1-1 | . | TRBV7-2 | . | TGTGCCAGCAGCCCTGGGGCCCTACCGATGGCTTTCTTT | CASSPGALPMAFF
TRBJ1-1 | TRBD1 | TRBV11-3 | . | TGTGCCAGCAGCTCGGGACAGCAGATGAACACTGAAGCTTTCTTT | CASSSGQQMNTEAFF
TRBJ2-1 | TRBD1 | TRBV5-6 | . | TGTGCCAGCAGCCCCCATAGACAGGGGCCCTACAATGAGCAGTTCTTC | CASSPHRQGPYNEQFF
TRBJ1-2 | . | TRBV7-8 | . | TGTGCCAGCAGCTTACGGGACTATGGCTACACCTTC | CASSLRDYGYTF
TRBJ2-7 | . | TRBV7-9 | . | TGTGCCAGCAGCTCCGATTTGGTGCGGGCGTACGAGCAGTACTTC | CASSSDLVRAYEQYF
TRBJ2-2 | TRBD2 | TRBV5-6 | . | TGTGCCAGCAGCCCCCCATGGCTAGCGGCGAACACCGGGGAGCTGTTTTTT | CASSPPWLAANTGELFF
TRBJ1-2 | . | TRBV9 | . | TGTGCCAGCGCGGGACCGAGCTATGGCTACACCTTC | CASAGPSYGYTF
TRBJ2-7 | TRBD2 | TRBV30 | . | TGTGCCTGGAGTGGTAGACTCGGGACTAGCGGAACCTACGAGCAGTACTTC | CAWSGRLGTSGTYEQYF
TRBJ1-5 | . | TRBV2 | . | TGTGCCAGCAGTGAAATGGCGGTGGGGCCAGGCAATCAGCCCCAGCATTTT | CASSEMAVGPGNQPQHF
TRBJ2-7 | TRBD2 | TRBV3-1/TRBV3-2 | few | TGTGCCAGCAGCCAAGAGTGGCTAGCGGGACTTTACGAGCAGTACTTC | CASSQEWLAGLYEQYF
TRBJ2-6 | . | TRBV5-6 | . | TGTGCCAGCAGCTTGGAAAGGACAGTTCTCCACTCTGGGGCCAACGTCCTGACTTTC | CASSLERTVLHSGANVLTF
TRBJ2-7 | TRBD1 | TRBV27 | once | TGTGCCAGCAGTTTGGACAGGACCTACGAGCAGTACTTC | CASSLDRTYEQYF
TRBJ2-1 | TRBD2 | TRBV29-1 | . | TGCAGCGTTTCGGGACTAGGAATGTCCAGCTCCTACAATGAGCAGTTCTTC | CSVSGLGMSSSYNEQFF
TRBJ2-5 | . | TRBV7-2 | . | TGTGCCAGCAGCGGTCGTAGGGGAGAGACCCAGTACTTC | CASSGRRGETQYF
TRBJ2-7 | . | TRBV20-1 | . | TGCAGTGCTAGTTCGTCCTACGAGCAGTACTTC | CSASSSYEQYF
TRBJ1-2 | TRBD1 | TRBV28 | . | TGTGCCAGCAGTTCACCAGGGGGGCGATCATATGGCTACACCTTC | CASSSPGGRSYGYTF
TRBJ1-5 | TRBD1 | TRBV19 | . | TGTGCCAGTCACTCCGGGACAGGGTTCAATCAGCCCCAGCATTTT | CASHSGTGFNQPQHF
TRBJ1-2 | TRBD1 | TRBV4-1 | . | TGCGCCAGCAGCCAAGGGGACAGGGAAGTCTATGGCTACACCTTC | CASSQGDREVYGYTF
TRBJ2-1 | . | TRBV6-5 | . | TGTGCCAGCAGTTACTCGCTCCGAGAGAATGAGCAGTTCTTC | CASSYSLRENEQFF
TRBJ2-5 | . | TRBV5-6 | . | TGTGCCAGCAGCTTGGTACTCCTCCAAGAGACCCAGTACTTC | CASSLVLLQETQYF
TRBJ2-3 | . | TRBV5-1 | . | TGCGCCAGCAGCTTGTTGGCGGCGACCGCAGATACGCAGTATTTT | CASSLLAATADTQYF
TRBJ1-3 | . | TRBV5-1 | . | TGCGCCAGCAGCTTAGACGGAGTCTCTGGAAACACCATATATTTT | CASSLDGVSGNTIYF
TRBJ1-4 | . | TRBV3-1/TRBV3-2 | . | TGTGCCAGCAGCCAAGTGAGAGGGAGTGAAAAACTGTTTTTT | CASSQVRGSEKLFF
TRBJ2-5 | TRBD1 | TRBV5-5 | . | TGTGCCAGCAGCACCGGACAGGGGGGTATTCAAGAGACCCAGTACTTC | CASSTGQGGIQETQYF
TRBJ2-3 | . | TRBV14 | . | TGTGCCAGCAGCCAAGCAGGCTTAACTAGCACAGATACGCAGTATTTT | CASSQAGLTSTDTQYF
TRBJ2-7 | TRBD2 | TRBV3-1/TRBV3-2 | . | TGTGCCAGCAGCCAAGGGATTAGCGGGGCCTACGAGCAGTACTTC | CASSQGISGAYEQYF
TRBJ2-5 | TRBD2 | TRBV15 | . | TGTGCCACCAGCAGAGCGAGGGGAGGGACGGGGTCAGAGACCCAGTACTTC | CATSRARGGTGSETQYF
TRBJ1-2 | TRBD1 | TRBV9 | few | TGTGCCAGCAGCGCGGGACAGATCTATGGCTACACCTTC | CASSAGQIYGYTF
TRBJ1-5 | . | TRBV12-3/TRBV12-4 | . | TGTGCCAGCAGTCTGAGGAGCAATCAGCCCCAGCATTTT | CASSLRSNQPQHF
TRBJ1-5 | TRBD1 | TRBV5-5 | . | TGTGCCAGCAGCCCGGGACAGAATAGCAATCAGCCCCAGCATTTT | CASSPGQNSNQPQHF
TRBJ2-1 | . | TRBV5-1 | . | TGCGCCAGCAGCTTGGTTGGGGGGGGCTCCCATGAGCAGTTCTTC | CASSLVGGGSHEQFF
TRBJ1-5 | . | TRBV15 | . | TGTGCCACCAGCAGAGATCAGGGTCAGCCCCAGCATTTT | CATSRDQGQPQHF